A selection of T cell receptor beta chains follows, all from one sample in a study of Graves' ophthalmopathy and Graves' hyperthyroidism. TCRdb reanalysed the multiplex PCR reads using MiXCR and keeps one entry per CDR3 protein. The data contain some 400,000 distinct CDR3 sequences, approximately 20% of them singletons. Input material: peripheral blood. These receptors originate from a woman younger than 35 with Graves' ophthalmopathy. Both conserved end residues are part of each CDR3. A D gene is named only where the DNA matches it firmly. Expanded clones get a size class; other rows say once, few or many, or leave the size out.

size: many
D: -
V: TRBV27
J: TRBJ1-1
CDR3: CASKGPTVNTEAFF
DNA: TGTGCCAGCAAGGGGCCGACAGTGAACACTGAAGCTTTCTTT

size: many
D: -
V: TRBV12-3/TRBV12-4
J: TRBJ1-5
CDR3: CASSFREYSNQPQHF
DNA: TGTGCCAGCAGTTTCCGGGAATATAGCAATCAGCCCCAGCATTTT

size: many
D: TRBD1
V: TRBV12-5
J: TRBJ1-1
CDR3: CASGLAGGTEAFF
DNA: TGTGCTAGTGGTTTGGCAGGGGGCACTGAAGCTTTCTTT

size: few
D: -
V: TRBV7-2
J: TRBJ2-7
CDR3: CASSYKSGPYEQYF
DNA: TGTGCCAGCAGCTATAAGAGCGGTCCCTACGAGCAGTACTTC

size: -
D: TRBD1
V: TRBV29-1
J: TRBJ1-1
CDR3: CSVRTGGLTEAFF
DNA: TGCAGCGTCCGGACAGGGGGGTTGACTGAAGCTTTCTTT

size: -
D: -
V: TRBV14
J: TRBJ2-2
CDR3: CASSQAPVGELFF
DNA: TGTGCCAGCAGCCAAGCGCCGGTCGGGGAGCTGTTTTTT

size: many
D: -
V: TRBV27
J: TRBJ1-1
CDR3: CASSFSADMNTEAFF
DNA: TGTGCCAGCAGTTTTTCGGCAGACATGAACACTGAAGCTTTCTTT

size: -
D: TRBD1
V: TRBV12-3/TRBV12-4
J: TRBJ2-7
CDR3: CASSARTGFSYEQYF
DNA: TGTGCCAGCAGTGCACGGACAGGGTTCTCCTACGAGCAGTACTTC

size: many
D: -
V: TRBV28
J: TRBJ2-7
CDR3: CASRAGDFYEQYF
DNA: TGTGCCAGCCGAGCAGGGGACTTCTACGAGCAGTACTTC

size: many
D: -
V: TRBV12-3/TRBV12-4
J: TRBJ1-1
CDR3: CASSLAPAAPGGAFF
DNA: TGTGCCAGCAGTTTAGCGCCCGCAGCACCCGGCGGAGCTTTCTTT

size: -
D: -
V: TRBV6-5
J: TRBJ1-5
CDR3: CASSYESGSNQPQHF
DNA: TGTGCCAGCAGTTACGAGTCAGGGTCAAATCAGCCCCAGCATTTT

size: many
D: TRBD1
V: TRBV12-3/TRBV12-4
J: TRBJ2-7
CDR3: CASSYTGTGEQYF
DNA: TGTGCCAGCAGTTATACCGGGACAGGAGAGCAGTACTTC

size: many
D: TRBD1
V: TRBV28
J: TRBJ1-5
CDR3: CASSLSGGEYSNQPQHF
DNA: TGTGCCAGCAGTTTGTCAGGGGGGGAATATAGCAATCAGCCCCAGCATTTT

size: -
D: TRBD1
V: TRBV2
J: TRBJ1-6
CDR3: CASRPGTGLGNSPLHF
DNA: TGTGCCAGCAGACCCGGGACAGGGCTTGGCAATTCACCCCTCCACTTT

size: many
D: TRBD1
V: TRBV28
J: TRBJ1-5
CDR3: CASSLTGQGNQPQHF
DNA: TGTGCCAGCAGTTTGACGGGACAGGGCAATCAGCCCCAGCATTTT

size: -
D: -
V: TRBV7-2
J: TRBJ2-7
CDR3: CASSLAMASSGYEQYF
DNA: TGTGCCAGCAGCTTAGCGATGGCTAGCTCTGGCTACGAGCAGTACTTC

size: many
D: TRBD1
V: TRBV6-1
J: TRBJ1-5
CDR3: CASSGTGAVNQPQHF
DNA: TGTGCCAGCAGTGGTACAGGGGCCGTCAATCAGCCCCAGCATTTT

size: -
D: -
V: TRBV6-2/TRBV6-3
J: TRBJ1-1
CDR3: CASSYSRVTEAFF
DNA: TGTGCCAGCAGTTACTCACGGGTAACTGAAGCTTTCTTT

size: -
D: -
V: TRBV11-1
J: TRBJ1-2
CDR3: CASSSQAGGAFYGYTF
DNA: TGTGCCAGCAGCTCACAGGCGGGGGGCGCCTTCTATGGCTACACCTTC

size: many
D: -
V: TRBV12-3/TRBV12-4
J: TRBJ1-1
CDR3: CASSFWGGTEAFF
DNA: TGTGCCAGCAGTTTCTGGGGAGGAACTGAAGCTTTCTTT

size: many
D: -
V: TRBV6-2/TRBV6-3
J: TRBJ1-1
CDR3: CASSKPLEAFF
DNA: TGTGCCAGCAGTAAGCCCCTTGAAGCTTTCTTT

size: many
D: TRBD2
V: TRBV12-3/TRBV12-4
J: TRBJ2-7
CDR3: CASTLLAGGPKEQYF
DNA: TGTGCCAGCACTTTACTAGCGGGAGGGCCTAAAGAGCAGTACTTC

size: -
D: TRBD1
V: TRBV4-2
J: TRBJ1-1
CDR3: CASSQVSGGRGTEAFF
DNA: TGTGCCAGCAGCCAAGTCTCAGGGGGACGGGGCACTGAAGCTTTCTTT

size: many
D: -
V: TRBV10-3
J: TRBJ1-1
CDR3: CAIRRGTEAFF
DNA: TGTGCCATCAGGCGTGGCACTGAAGCTTTCTTT

size: many
D: TRBD2
V: TRBV7-2
J: TRBJ2-7
CDR3: CASRSLAGAYEQYF
DNA: TGTGCCAGCAGGTCACTAGCGGGGGCCTACGAGCAGTACTTC

size: many
D: TRBD1
V: TRBV27
J: TRBJ1-2
CDR3: CASSLTPDRSGYTF
DNA: TGTGCCAGCAGTTTAACCCCGGACAGGTCTGGCTACACCTTC

size: many
D: TRBD1
V: TRBV9
J: TRBJ1-1
CDR3: CASSPRGETGPNTEAFF
DNA: TGTGCCAGCAGCCCAAGAGGGGAGACAGGGCCGAACACTGAAGCTTTCTTT

size: many
D: TRBD1
V: TRBV7-2
J: TRBJ2-5
CDR3: CASSLGGQLQVTQYF
DNA: TGTGCCAGCAGCTTAGGGGGACAGCTCCAAGTGACCCAGTACTTC

size: many
D: -
V: TRBV29-1
J: TRBJ1-1
CDR3: CSADRLMNTEAFF
DNA: TGCAGCGCTGACAGGCTCATGAACACTGAAGCTTTCTTT

size: -
D: TRBD1
V: TRBV28
J: TRBJ2-5
CDR3: CASSYLFLRDRAEETQYF
DNA: TGTGCCAGCAGTTACCTTTTCCTCCGGGACAGAGCTGAAGAGACCCAGTACTTC

size: -
D: TRBD2
V: TRBV5-4
J: TRBJ2-5
CDR3: CASSSAGGTRVGTQYF
DNA: TGTGCCAGCAGCTCGGCCGGGGGGACTAGGGTAGGGACCCAGTACTTC

size: -
D: -
V: TRBV6-2/TRBV6-3
J: TRBJ1-1
CDR3: CASSKERWVSEAFF
DNA: TGTGCCAGCAGTAAAGAGCGGTGGGTTTCTGAAGCTTTCTTT

size: many
D: -
V: TRBV28
J: TRBJ2-7
CDR3: CASSLWVHEQYF
DNA: TGTGCCAGCAGTTTGTGGGTCCACGAGCAGTACTTC

size: many
D: -
V: TRBV4-1
J: TRBJ2-7
CDR3: CASSQVSTRADGGAEQYF
DNA: TGCGCCAGCAGCCAGGTGTCCACGCGGGCGGACGGTGGTGCCGAGCAGTACTTC

size: many
D: -
V: TRBV11-1
J: TRBJ2-2
CDR3: CASSQWGWGTGELFF
DNA: TGTGCCAGCAGCCAGTGGGGTTGGGGCACCGGGGAGCTGTTTTTT

size: many
D: -
V: TRBV7-3
J: TRBJ2-2
CDR3: CASSFGVDLTGELFF
DNA: TGTGCCAGCAGCTTCGGGGTAGACCTAACCGGGGAGCTGTTTTTT

size: many
D: -
V: TRBV5-1
J: TRBJ2-5
CDR3: CASSSPREGSSETQYF
DNA: TGCGCCAGCAGCAGCCCCCGAGAGGGAAGTAGCGAGACCCAGTACTTC

size: many
D: -
V: TRBV4-2
J: TRBJ1-1
CDR3: CASSQDRDPNTEAFF
DNA: TGTGCCAGCAGCCAAGACCGGGACCCGAACACTGAAGCTTTCTTT

size: many
D: -
V: TRBV28
J: TRBJ1-5
CDR3: CASSFRGRNQPQHF
DNA: TGTGCCAGCAGTTTCAGGGGCCGGAATCAGCCCCAGCATTTT

size: -
D: -
V: TRBV28
J: TRBJ1-5
CDR3: CASSDDRTDEQPQHF
DNA: TGTGCCAGCAGTGACGACAGGACCGACGAGCAGCCCCAGCATTTT

size: many
D: -
V: TRBV6-1
J: TRBJ1-1
CDR3: CASSVGSNTEAFF
DNA: TGTGCCAGCAGTGTAGGCAGTAACACTGAAGCTTTCTTT

size: many
D: -
V: TRBV5-1
J: TRBJ2-5
CDR3: CASSWGRAGQETQYF
DNA: TGCGCCAGCAGCTGGGGGCGGGCAGGACAAGAGACCCAGTACTTC

size: -
D: -
V: TRBV5-5
J: TRBJ2-4
CDR3: CATEIGPLAKNIQYF
DNA: TGTGCCACCGAGATTGGGCCATTGGCCAAAAACATTCAGTACTTC

size: many
D: TRBD1
V: TRBV30
J: TRBJ1-2
CDR3: CAWKRTGRRGYTF
DNA: TGTGCCTGGAAACGGACAGGGAGACGTGGCTACACCTTC

size: many
D: -
V: TRBV20-1
J: TRBJ2-7
CDR3: CSASGPLGYEQYF
DNA: TGCAGTGCTAGTGGACCCCTGGGGTACGAGCAGTACTTC

size: many
D: TRBD1
V: TRBV7-2
J: TRBJ1-1
CDR3: CASSARQGASTEAFF
DNA: TGTGCCAGCAGCGCCAGACAGGGGGCGAGTACTGAAGCTTTCTTT

size: many
D: -
V: TRBV11-2
J: TRBJ2-7
CDR3: CASSLEGGWDSYEQYF
DNA: TGTGCCAGCAGCTTAGAGGGCGGGTGGGACTCCTACGAGCAGTACTTC

size: many
D: -
V: TRBV12-3/TRBV12-4
J: TRBJ1-1
CDR3: CASSFRAQGSPEAFF
DNA: TGTGCCAGCAGTTTCAGGGCACAGGGTTCCCCTGAAGCTTTCTTT

size: many
D: -
V: TRBV5-5
J: TRBJ1-6
CDR3: CASSLGLRGGSPLHF
DNA: TGTGCCAGCAGCCTGGGTCTGAGAGGTGGTTCACCCCTCCACTTT

size: many
D: -
V: TRBV7-9
J: TRBJ1-5
CDR3: CASSLFPPSNQPQHF
DNA: TGTGCCAGCAGCTTATTCCCACCAAGCAATCAGCCCCAGCATTTT

size: once
D: TRBD1
V: TRBV12-3/TRBV12-4
J: TRBJ1-6
CDR3: CASSGTGVGSPLHF
DNA: TGTGCCAGCAGCGGGACAGGAGTAGGTTCACCCCTCCACTTT

size: -
D: -
V: TRBV24-1
J: TRBJ2-5
CDR3: CATSEQGYQETQYF
DNA: TGTGCCACCAGTGAGCAGGGTTACCAAGAGACCCAGTACTTC

size: many
D: -
V: TRBV10-3
J: TRBJ2-2
CDR3: CAISELGGAPKNTGELFF
DNA: TGTGCCATCAGTGAGTTGGGGGGGGCGCCGAAGAACACCGGGGAGCTGTTTTTT

size: few
D: -
V: TRBV12-3/TRBV12-4
J: TRBJ2-5
CDR3: CASSTGTHQETQYF
DNA: TGTGCCAGCAGCACCGGGACACACCAAGAGACCCAGTACTTC

size: once
D: -
V: TRBV20-1
J: TRBJ2-7
CDR3: CSARGLDRDFYEQYF
DNA: TGCAGTGCTAGAGGCCTAGACCGGGACTTCTACGAGCAGTACTTC

size: many
D: -
V: TRBV7-9
J: TRBJ2-7
CDR3: CASSLGTAYEQYF
DNA: TGTGCCAGCAGCTTAGGGACAGCCTACGAGCAGTACTTC